This TCR beta chain was recovered during a study of cytomegalovirus exposure and HLA in healthy donors. General study findings and limits: Donors were assumed by presence/absence analyses to have roughly uniform sequencing depth.

V was pared by 8 bases and J by 6 bases, with 22 bases between. CDR1 and CDR2 (germline): MRHNA, SNTAGT. The CDR3 has 15 residues. In the case of this clone: Its matching antigen is unknown.

Amplification used 60 Vbeta primers and 13 Jbeta primers. The table came from immunoSEQ multiplex PCR; TCRdb's copy has only in-frame clones and leaves some out. The sample lists approximately 140,000 clones; around 79% were seen once. This TCR came from a woman aged 50 to 60 in good health and CMV-seropositive. The sample was PBMCs. This chain links TRBV6-4 with TRBJ1-1, with D possibly matching TRBD1 (6 bases). The CDR3 DNA is TGTGCCAGCCCCCCCCAGAGGGGGGGTTTGCCTGAAGCTTTCTTT. Translation: CASPPQRGGLPEAFF.